One sample yielded the 22 T cell receptor beta chains listed below, sequenced in a study of human CD8 memory T cell subsets. TCR beta libraries were made by UMI-labeled 5' RACE. TCRdb used MiXCR to reprocess the 5' RACE reads, holding one entry per CDR3 protein. Here the sample spans more than 6,000 distinct CDR3 sequences, 3.5% to 4.5% being singletons. Sequencing was carried out using CD8+ T cells from PBMCs. The source of these receptors is a human donor in good health.

This clonotype has ten or more counts. CDR3 sequence: CASSYSWEAFF. Written as DNA, the CDR3 is TGTGCCAGCAGTTACAGTTGGGAAGCTTTCTTT. The V and J genes are TRBV28 and TRBJ1-1, with D unclear. The V gene lost 4 bases and the J gene lost 8 bases, with 8 bases spanning the gap. The CDR3 runs 11 residues. Looked up from germline, CDR1 is MDHEN and CDR2 is SYDVKM.

This clonotype was detected only a few times. V usage is TRBV28 and J usage is TRBJ1-1; 12 positions agree with TRBD1. The V and J ends lost 6 bases and 4 bases, in that order; junction bases with no gene match: 12. This CDR3 region has 17 residues. The germline gives CDR1 MDHEN, CDR2 SYDVKM. The CDR3 region is CASRDGTGGLYVTEAFF. The CDR3 coding sequence is TGTGCCAGCAGGGACGGGACAGGGGGCCTTTATGTCACTGAAGCTTTCTTT. Variable domain in full (rest from reference TRBV28 and TRBJ1-1): DVKVTQSSRYLVKRTGEKVFLECVQDMDHENMFWYRQDPGLGLRLIYFSYDVKMKEKGDIPEGYSVSREKKERFSLILESASTNQTSMYLCASRDGTGGLYVTEAFFGQGTRLTVV.

Within the sample, this clonotype is medium-sized. The V gene is TRBV27, the J gene TRBJ2-1; possible D gene TRBD1, 5 bases. The CDR3 is 11 amino acids. V gave up 3 bases and J gave up 8 bases, with 5 bases separating them. CDR1 MNHEY and CDR2 SMNVEV come from the germline V gene (reference sequence). The chain's CDR3 is CASSLGHEQFF. Here the CDR3 DNA reads TGTGCCAGCAGTTTGGGGCATGAGCAGTTCTTC.

There are many counts of this clonotype. The CDR3: CASSPSGRGDTQYF. The CDR3 coding sequence is TGTGCCAGCAGCCCTAGCGGGAGAGGAGATACGCAGTATTTT. This rearrangement joins TRBV7-9 to TRBJ2-3; TRBD2 agrees at 10 bases. J lost 5 bases, V lost 5 bases, and 4 bases had no gene match. This CDR3 has 14 amino acids. The germline gives CDR1 SEHNR, CDR2 FQNEAQ (reference sequence).

Worth noting for this clonotype: A much larger clone sits a single nucleotide away, making a read error possible. The chain couples TRBV12-3 or TRBV12-4 to TRBJ1-2; 7 bases are a match to TRBD1. The CDR3 has 14 residues. The CDR3 DNA reads TGTACCAGCAGCGCTCGGGACAGCTACTATGGCTACACCTTC. Encoded protein: CTSSARDSYYGYTF.

This clonotype has at least ten counts. The V call is TRBV5-1, the J call TRBJ2-7; no clear D. There are 13 residues in the CDR3. The germline V gene has CDR1 SGHRS and CDR2 YFSETQ. V gave up 2 bases and J gave up 1 base, with 7 bases separating them. The CDR3 loop reads CASSFTNSYEQYF. The CDR3 DNA sequence: TGCGCCAGCAGCTTCACAAATTCCTACGAGCAGTACTTC.

This clonotype was detected many times. This chain uses TRBV6-2 or TRBV6-3 with TRBJ2-1; the D gene is possibly TRBD2 (6 bases). V was cut by 6 bases and J by 2 bases, with 11 bases left in between. The CDR3 has 14 residues. Germline V gene data show CDR1 as MNHEY and CDR2 as SVGEGT. The CDR3, as DNA: TGTGCCAGCAGCCTCGGGGGAGCCTACAATGAGCAGTTCTTC. Encoded protein: CASSLGGAYNEQFF.

This clonotype came up many times. This rearrangement joins TRBV6-1 to TRBJ1-1; D is undetermined. CDR3 size: 15 residues. With 1 base removed from V and 0 bases from J, the gap between germline ends came to 9 bases. Germline values: CDR1 MNHNS, CDR2 SASEGT. The DNA of the CDR3 is TGTGCCAGCAGTGAAGAGGTGCACATGAACACTGAAGCTTTCTTT. It specifies CASSEEVHMNTEAFF.

Sample share makes this clonotype medium-sized (0.01 to 0.1%). The genes are TRBV5-4 and TRBJ1-1, with D maybe TRBD1 (5 bases). The CDR3 covers 13 residues. CDR1 and CDR2 (germline): SGHNT, YYREEE (reference sequence). V was clipped by 1 base and J by 7 bases, with 11 bases between them. CDR3 loop: CASSLSGGGEAFF. The CDR3 DNA is TGTGCCAGCAGCTTGTCTGGGGGGGGTGAAGCTTTCTTT.

This clonotype was detected many times. The rearrangement uses TRBV29-1 and TRBJ1-1, with D possibly TRBD1 on 6 matching bases. There are 16 residues in the CDR3. Germline-derived CDR1 and CDR2 are SQVTM and ANQGSEA. V was cut by 7 bases and J by 0 bases, with 21 bases left in between. CDR3 sequence reads: CSAPWQGKGVNTEAFF. CDR3 in DNA: TGCAGCGCCCCTTGGCAGGGGAAGGGGGTGAACACTGAAGCTTTCTTT.

Ten or more counts support this clonotype. The chain is built from TRBV7-9 and TRBJ1-1; no clear D gene. V was shortened by 1 base and J by 0 bases, with 9 bases between the two germline ends. The CDR3 sequence is 15 residues long. Germline CDR1 and CDR2: SEHNR and FQNEAQ (reference sequence). The CDR3 bases are TGTGCCAGCAGCTTAGTGGCGGGAGTGAACACTGAAGCTTTCTTT. This codes for CASSLVAGVNTEAFF.

The J gene is TRBJ2-6, the V gene TRBV2; D unresolved. This CDR3 region has 14 residues. V lost 8 bases to trimming and J lost 2 bases, with 10 bases between them. CDR1 is SNHLY, CDR2 FYNNEI, per germline. The CDR3 sequence is CASFPVAGANVLTF. Written as DNA, the CDR3 is TGTGCCAGCTTCCCGGTAGCTGGGGCCAACGTCCTGACTTTC.

This clonotype was seen ten or more times. The rearrangement joins TRBV4-2 to TRBJ2-7, with a weak D call TRBD2 (5 bases). Germline CDR1 is LGHNA and CDR2 is YNFKEQ. Trimming shortened V by 0 bases and J by 0 bases, and 12 bases separated the two germline ends. The CDR3 covers 16 residues. The CDR3 loop reads CASSQDPGDSSYEQYF. In DNA form, the CDR3 reads TGTGCCAGCAGCCAAGATCCCGGGGATAGCTCCTACGAGCAGTACTTC.

CDR3 DNA sequence: TGTGCCAGCAGGTCCGGGGTAGTGGGCACCGGGGAGCTGTTTTTT. Protein product: CASRSGVVGTGELFF. The V gene is TRBV28, the J gene TRBJ2-2; the D gene is possibly TRBD2 (5 bases). The CDR3 contains 15 residues. The germline V gene encodes CDR1 MDHEN and CDR2 SYDVKM. Trimming shortened V by 6 bases and J by 4 bases, and 15 bases separated the two germline ends.

There are many counts of this clonotype. V and J are TRBV28 and TRBJ2-7; no reliable D call. This CDR3 has 17 amino acids. The ends were cut back, 5 bases at V and 7 bases at J, with 27 bases in the middle. Germline lookup yields CDR1 MDHEN and CDR2 SYDVKM. CDR3 sequence (DNA): TGTGCCAGCAGTCCTCCCCAATCTCCAGTGGGTCTACGAGAGCAGTACTTC. Translated, it gives CASSPPQSPVGLREQYF.

A word on this clonotype: A much larger clone is a single base away; this may be a read error. The chain uses TRBV28 and TRBJ2-5; perhaps TRBD2 as D (6 bases). Per germline, CDR1 MDHEN and CDR2 SYDVKM. This CDR3 contains 15 residues. CDR3 protein: CASSPSPGLTETLYF. CDR3 in DNA: TGTGCCAGCAGTCCCTCGCCGGGACTCACAGAGACCCTGTACTTC. The full variable domain, rest sourced from reference TRBV28 and TRBJ2-5, is DVKVTQSSRYLVKRTGEKVFLECVQDMDHENMFWYRQDPGLGLRLIYFSYDVKMKEKGDIPEGYSVSREKKERFSLILESASTNQTSMYLCASSPSPGLTETLYFGPGTRLLVL.

To note about this clonotype: The CDR3 end shows no conserved phenylalanine or tryptophan, and so a read error is likely. This chain uses TRBV28 with TRBJ2-5; D might be TRBD1 or TRBD2, each matching 5 bases. The ends were cut back, 6 bases at V and 6 bases at J, with 20 bases in the middle. CDR3 size: 15 residues. Germline CDR1 MDHEN, CDR2 SYDVKM. This CDR3 reads CASRLEQDFQKTQYS. DNA for the CDR3: TGTGCCAGCAGACTGGAACAGGACTTTCAAAAGACCCAGTACTCC.

This clonotype showed up many times. The V call is TRBV12-3 or TRBV12-4, the J call TRBJ2-7; perhaps TRBD1 as D (6 bases). This CDR3 has 15 amino acids. The germline V and J ends were trimmed by 5 bases and 3 bases, with 17 bases remaining between them. The chain's CDR3 is CASSARQDLDYEQYF. For the CDR3, the DNA is TGTGCCAGCAGTGCCCGACAGGACCTGGACTACGAGCAGTACTTC.

This clonotype was observed at least ten times. This rearrangement joins TRBV7-2 to TRBJ1-6; D uncertain. The germline V and J ends were trimmed by 1 base and 7 bases, with 2 bases remaining between them. CDR1 is SGHTA, CDR2 FQGNSA, per germline. The CDR3 runs 12 residues. CDR3 residues: CASSLGNSPLHF. CDR3 DNA sequence: TGTGCCAGCAGCTTAGGGAATTCACCCCTCCACTTT.

As to this clonotype: A read error may produce the germline difference seen at one junction end. This rearrangement joins TRBV6-2 or TRBV6-3 to TRBJ1-6; 8 nucleotides match TRBD1. CDR1 MNHEY and CDR2 SVGEGT come from the germline V gene. CDR3 length: 14 residues. The CDR3: CASSNSGGWTPLHF. The CDR3 bases are TGTGCCAGCAGTAACTCAGGGGGCTGGACACCCCTCCACTTT.

V usage is TRBV3-1 and J usage is TRBJ2-2, with D possibly TRBD2 on 5 matching bases. CDR1 LGHDT and CDR2 YNNKEL come from the germline V gene (reference sequence). The ends were cut back, 4 bases at V and 6 bases at J, with 12 bases in the middle. The CDR3 length is 14 residues. The CDR3 loop reads CASSRPTRAGELFF. CDR3 coding DNA: TGTGCCAGCAGCCGCCCTACTAGGGCCGGGGAGCTGTTTTTT.

This clonotype occurred many times. Germline and junction disagree at one end, which may indicate a read error. This chain joins TRBV5-6 and TRBJ1-1, with a weak D call TRBD1 (5 bases). CDR1 is SGHDT, CDR2 YYEEEE, per germline. The CDR3 extends over 12 amino acids. CDR3 sequence reads: CASTLGGREAFF. CDR3 DNA: TGTGCCAGCACCTTGGGGGGACGCGAAGCTTTCTTT.